The sequence of this T cell receptor (beta chain) was determined in a study of cytomegalovirus exposure and HLA in healthy donors. Study-wide points: Reports state that TCR beta sequences accurately predicted most subjects' HLA-A and HLA-B alleles.

Primers: 60 Vbeta forward and 13 Jbeta reverse. Clones were read by immunoSEQ multiplex PCR, and TCRdb kept only the in-frame ones, dropping some. The table lists approximately 190,000 clones, 84% of them singletons. To note about this clone: The antigen remains unidentified. The sample carries other DNA sequences with the same CDR3.

Germline CDR1 reads LNHNV; CDR2 reads YYDKDF (reference sequence). The V segment lost 1 base and the J segment 2 bases; nucleotides outside the gene matches: 3. The CDR3 consists of 15 residues. Sequencing used PBMCs. The chain joins TRBV15 to TRBJ2-7; 9 bases align to TRBD2. This TCR was sampled from a boy younger than 18 in good health and CMV-seronegative. CDR3 DNA sequence: TGTGCCACCAGCAGAGTTGCGGGAGGGCCCTACGAGCAGTACTTC. Translating gives CATSRVAGGPYEQYF.